This T cell receptor (beta chain) appears in the sequencing data of a study of blood T cell repertoires in COVID-19. On the study more broadly: COVID-19 samples collected from the United States, Italy and Spain covered acute and convalescent phases. T cells, B-cell-depleted T cells, or PBMCs supplied cDNA or gDNA.

CDR1 and CDR2 from the germline V gene are SGHNT and YENEEA. Trimming stripped 2 bases from V and 4 bases from J, with 15 bases between. The CDR3 contains 16 residues. A Seattle source enrolled patients during active infection and followed them longitudinally. The protocol was immunoSEQ multiplex PCR, while the TCRdb copy is restricted to in-frame clones and leaves out a portion. The sample has 150,000 to 180,000 clones, 70% to 90% seen once. This receptor was obtained from a man between 60 and 70 years old with COVID-19, enrolled during active disease. The sample comprised peripheral blood. V usage is TRBV11-3 and J usage is TRBJ2-1, with D perhaps matching TRBD1 (5 bases). The CDR3, as DNA: TGTGCCAGCAGCTTAACCGCGCAGGGAACGTACAATGAGCAGTTCTTC. Translation gives CASSLTAQGTYNEQFF.